This TCR beta chain was recorded in a study of T cells in women clearing cervical HPV infection. The wider study: Donors had HPV16-related CIN3 or worse; 2 had invasive cancer. General study points: Effector/memory and HPV-specific T cells were not isolated, and association timing is unknown. CIN3+ cases had significantly higher TCR repertoire richness than controls, but evenness did not differ. Cases carried less TRBV6-7 than controls: 0.11% versus 0.16%.

With regard to this clone: Its cognate antigen is unknown. The CDR3 end lies 3 residues beyond the end of the read and is filled in from the germline J gene.

Germline V CDR1 and CDR2: SEHNR, FQNEAQ (reference sequence). This CDR3 spans 13 amino acids. The V end was cut by 5 bases, the J end by 1 base, with 8 bases between. The method was immunoSEQ multiplex PCR; TCRdb's version includes in-frame clones alone and lacks a portion of them. This table holds 25,000 to 35,000 clones. The sequenced material came from blood buffy coat. This chain uses TRBV7-9 with TRBJ2-5; tentatively, D is TRBD2 (6 bases). The TCR sequence derives from a woman aged 18-70 years with a cervical HPV16 infection that either progressed to CIN3+ or cleared (not recorded which). CDR3 sequence: CASSRDFQETQYF. Partial CDR3 DNA: TGTGCCAGCAGCCGGGACTTCCAAGAGACC.